What follows are 6 T cell receptor beta chains derived from one specimen sequenced in a study of OX40 agonist ivuxolimab in advanced cancers. Sequencing used immunoSEQ multiplex PCR; TCRdb keeps in-frame clones, though not all of them. The sample consists of approximately 80,000 clones, 91% of them appearing once. The source was CD4+ or CD8+ T cells sorted from blood, collected in a trial of the OX40 agonist ivuxolimab. These receptors were collected from an adult with an advanced solid tumor such as melanoma, head and neck, liver or kidney cancer.

This sequence joins TRBV11-2 and TRBJ2-2; D remains unclear. Deletions cut 4 bases from V and 5 bases from J, with 5 bases between. CDR3 length: 12 residues. The germline V gene encodes CDR1 SGHAT and CDR2 FQNNGV. The CDR3 spells CASSSQTGELFF. As DNA, the CDR3 is TGTGCCAGCAGCTCTCAAACCGGGGAGCTGTTTTTT. Variable domain in full (rest from reference TRBV11-2 and TRBJ2-2): EAGVAQSPRYKIIEKRQSVAFWCNPISGHATLYWYQQILGQGPKLLIQFQNNGVVDDSQLPKDRFSAERLKGVDSTLKIQPAKLEDSAVYLCASSSQTGELFFGEGSRLTVL.

The rearrangement links TRBV7-9 to TRBJ2-1, with 12 bases that match TRBD2. The CDR3 extends over 14 amino acids. Germline V CDR1 and CDR2: SEHNR, FQNEAQ (reference sequence). The J segment lost 9 bases and the V segment lost 5 bases, leaving 5 bases of the junction unmatched. In DNA form, the CDR3 reads TGTGCCAGCAGCCACCCGGGACTAGCGGGTGAGCAGTTCTTC. Its protein product is CASSHPGLAGEQFF.

The chain recombines TRBV4-1 with TRBJ1-6; tentatively, D is TRBD1 (6 bases). The V end was cut by 1 base, the J end by 5 bases, with 12 bases between. The germline gives CDR1 MGHRA, CDR2 YSYEKL. The CDR3 has 16 residues. CDR3 sequence: CASSQGPTGHNSPLHF. The CDR3 bases are TGCGCCAGCAGCCAAGGTCCGACAGGCCATAATTCACCCCTCCACTTT.

The chain is built from TRBV28 and TRBJ1-4, with 7 bases matching TRBD1. This CDR3 comprises 16 residues. Trimming at V came to 5 bases and at J to 2 bases, leaving 8 bases not matched to a gene. Germline V gene data show CDR1 as MDHEN and CDR2 as SYDVKM. The DNA of the CDR3 is TGTGCCAGCAGTCCCCCAGGGGGTGCCACTAATGAAAAACTGTTTTTT. Translation gives CASSPPGGATNEKLFF.

The J gene is TRBJ2-7, the V gene TRBV2; D possibly corresponds to TRBD1 (6 bases). CDR1 and CDR2 from the germline V gene are SNHLY and FYNNEI. This CDR3 has 15 residues. Trimming removed 5 bases at V and 6 bases at J, with 20 bases between. The CDR3 nucleotides read TGTGCCAGCAGTATACGGACAGAGGTTAATACCGAGCAGTACTTC. It translates to CASSIRTEVNTEQYF.

The chain links TRBV9 to TRBJ2-1, with D perhaps TRBD2 (6 bases). The V gene's germline CDR1 is SGDLS and CDR2 YYNGEE. This CDR3 is 14 amino acids long. The germline V and J ends were trimmed by 2 bases and 6 bases, with 12 bases remaining between them. The CDR3 spells CASSVVGGPNEQFF. Here the CDR3 DNA reads TGTGCCAGCAGCGTTGTCGGGGGTCCCAATGAGCAGTTCTTC.